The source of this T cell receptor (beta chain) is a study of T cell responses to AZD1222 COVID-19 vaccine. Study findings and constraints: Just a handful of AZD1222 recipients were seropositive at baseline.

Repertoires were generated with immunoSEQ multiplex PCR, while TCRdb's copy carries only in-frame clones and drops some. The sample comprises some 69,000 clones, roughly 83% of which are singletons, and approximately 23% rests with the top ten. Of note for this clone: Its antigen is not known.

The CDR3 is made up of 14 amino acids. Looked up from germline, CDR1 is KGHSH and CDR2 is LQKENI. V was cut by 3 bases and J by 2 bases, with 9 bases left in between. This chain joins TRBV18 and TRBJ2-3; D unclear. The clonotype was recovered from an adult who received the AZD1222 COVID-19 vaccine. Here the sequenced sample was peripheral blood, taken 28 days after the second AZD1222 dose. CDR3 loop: CASSPINPTDTQYF. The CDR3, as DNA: TGTGCCAGCTCACCGATTAATCCCACAGATACGCAGTATTTT. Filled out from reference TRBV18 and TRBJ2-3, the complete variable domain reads NAGVMQNPRHLVRRRGQEARLRCSPMKGHSHVYWYRQLPEEGLKFMVYLQKENIIDESGMPKERFSAEFPKEGPSILRIQQVVRGDSAAYFCASSPINPTDTQYFGPGTRLTVL.